The rows below give T cell receptor beta chains drawn from one sample of a study of human T cells and chemical hapten exposure. One entry per CDR3 protein results from TCRdb running MiXCR on the RACE reads. The sample holds 270,000 or so distinct CDR3 sequences, roughly 7.7% seen once. The specimen comprised whole blood, sampled in connection with sensitization to the hapten diphenylcyclopropenone (DPC). The receptors shown here come from a man younger than 30 with alopecia areata. Some clones in this sample may be carry-over from other donors' samples. Each CDR3 is given with its conserved first and last residue. Fields, in order: CDR3 protein, J gene, V gene.

CASSYSSPSNSYNSPLHF,TRBJ1-6,TRBV6-5
CASSRGDRDSETQYF,TRBJ2-5,TRBV10-1
CASTPTVLNTEAFF,TRBJ1-1,TRBV28
CASRVRDSLNTEAFF,TRBJ1-1,TRBV5-8
CASSRLRGSYEQYF,TRBJ2-7,TRBV6-5
CSARPPYKTSHYGYTF,TRBJ1-2,TRBV20-1
CASESDGGEKLFF,TRBJ1-4,TRBV6-2/TRBV6-3
CASSQSRRAGANVLTF,TRBJ2-6,TRBV3-1
CSALARTYNEQFF,TRBJ2-1,TRBV20-1
CASSPGQGMSDTQYF,TRBJ2-3,TRBV7-3
CASSQAPRRPQHF,TRBJ1-5,TRBV3-1
CASSLGAGNGYGYTF,TRBJ1-2,TRBV7-2
CASSYTKNTDTQYF,TRBJ2-3,TRBV6-6
CSGGGRLSNTEAFF,TRBJ1-1,TRBV29-1
CASSYGPGQLIQETQYF,TRBJ2-5,TRBV6-5
CASSFLPGGETSYEQYF,TRBJ2-7,TRBV5-1
CASSSSGVGSYNEQFF,TRBJ2-1,TRBV9
CASSLTGAFLVTGELFF,TRBJ2-2,TRBV7-2
CASSLGSQGGSPLHF,TRBJ1-6,TRBV7-2
CASSLESEAFF,TRBJ1-1,TRBV5-1
CASSHGTGAGMNTEAFF,TRBJ1-1,TRBV5-1
CASSSKGGLAGSYNEQFF,TRBJ2-1,TRBV7-2
CASSRNVVGGEQFF,TRBJ2-1,TRBV5-1
CASSLKGLTDTQYF,TRBJ2-3,TRBV7-3
CASSRGGILYGYTF,TRBJ1-2,TRBV7-9
CASSPRGYTDTQYF,TRBJ2-3,TRBV27
CASSLYTSGNTIYF,TRBJ1-3,TRBV7-9
CASSHPGQRVYEQYF,TRBJ2-7,TRBV4-1
CSVVSGGAGGPGELFF,TRBJ2-2,TRBV29-1
CSASRPWDGQPQHF,TRBJ1-5,TRBV20-1
CAMTTGNSPLSGNTIYF,TRBJ1-3,TRBV10-3
CASSYSPSGGGYGYTF,TRBJ1-2,TRBV6-5
CASSLGDTSNEQFF,TRBJ2-1,TRBV12-3/TRBV12-4
CASSLWTSGYYEQYF,TRBJ2-7,TRBV3-1
CASSQDKSAPLHF,TRBJ1-6,TRBV4-3
CASSLDLNLATNEKLFF,TRBJ1-4,TRBV5-6
CSARVGASNQPQHF,TRBJ1-5,TRBV20-1
CATSDLPGQGTNTGELFF,TRBJ2-2,TRBV24-1
CAISGQGDNQPQHF,TRBJ1-5,TRBV10-3
CASRPDRTGATEAFF,TRBJ1-1,TRBV4-3
CASSFGTLLQETQYF,TRBJ2-5,TRBV7-9
CATSRNTGELFF,TRBJ2-2,TRBV15
CASSLEQDPEYF,TRBJ2-5,TRBV7-2
CASSSRGKSGDIQYF,TRBJ2-4,TRBV7-2
CSARAQGLQPQHF,TRBJ1-5,TRBV20-1
CSATNTGTGSYEQYF,TRBJ2-7,TRBV20-1
CASRSGTGRNTEAFF,TRBJ1-1,TRBV5-4
CASSQASGNTEAFF,TRBJ1-1,TRBV4-3
CASSHRRAGQNNSPLHF,TRBJ1-6,TRBV4-3
CASSLEQGAPNEKLFF,TRBJ1-4,TRBV5-1
CASSREDRLNTEAFF,TRBJ1-1,TRBV4-3
CASSQTGSPYNEQFF,TRBJ2-1,TRBV11-2
CAITLKPGRNTEAFF,TRBJ1-1,TRBV10-3
CASSYAFRVGYTF,TRBJ1-2,TRBV6-5